A selection of T cell receptor beta chains follows, all from one sample in a study of CD8+CD57+ T cells in acquired aplastic anemia. TCRdb reanalysed the reads using MiXCR and keeps one entry per CDR3 protein. The sample holds around 170,000 distinct CDR3 sequences, around 60% seen once. The sample was sorted CD4+, CD8+, or CD8+CD57+ T cells (not recorded which) from PBMCs. The source of these receptors is a human donor in good health. Each CDR3 is given with its conserved first and last residue. A D gene is named only where the DNA matches it firmly. A row's size may be missing; if present it is once, few, many or a size class.

clone size,V gene,D gene,J gene,CDR3 DNA,CDR3 protein
few,TRBV9,.,TRBJ1-4,TGTGCCAGCAGCGCCGGACGGAACCCTGCAACTAATGAAAAACTGTTTTTT,CASSAGRNPATNEKLFF
.,TRBV24-1,.,TRBJ2-7,TGTGCCACCAGTGATATAGGACAGCCCTACGAGCAGTACTTC,CATSDIGQPYEQYF
.,TRBV15,.,TRBJ1-5,TGTGCCACCAGCAGCGGGGACCGAAATCAGCCCCAGCATTTT,CATSSGDRNQPQHF
.,TRBV2,.,TRBJ1-5,TGTGCCAGCAGTGTAAGGGACGGGGGACTCGATGTATCTCGGCCCCAGCATTTT,CASSVRDGGLDVSRPQHF
.,TRBV7-9,.,TRBJ2-2,TGTGCCAGCAGGGAAGGGGTAGGGGAGCTGTTTTTT,CASREGVGELFF
.,TRBV25-1,TRBD1,TRBJ1-6,TGTGCCAGCAGTGCGCTGACAGGGGTTAATTCACCCCTCCACTTT,CASSALTGVNSPLHF
.,TRBV20-1,.,TRBJ2-2,TGCAGTGCTACCGGAGATTCAGGTGACGGGGAGCTGTTTTTT,CSATGDSGDGELFF
.,TRBV7-2,TRBD2,TRBJ2-1,TGTGCCAGCAGCTCACTAGCGGACAATGAGCAGTTCTTC,CASSSLADNEQFF
.,TRBV9,.,TRBJ2-1,TGTGCCAGCAGCGTAGGACTGTCAAGCTACAATGAGCAGTTCTTC,CASSVGLSSYNEQFF
.,TRBV5-4,.,TRBJ2-3,TGTGCCAGCAGCCTCTTACCAGGGTCCGATACGCAGTATTTT,CASSLLPGSDTQYF
.,TRBV20-1,TRBD1,TRBJ2-7,TGCAGTGCTACCCGGACAGGTTTCTCCTACGAGCAGTACTTC,CSATRTGFSYEQYF
few,TRBV29-1,TRBD2,TRBJ2-3,TGCAGCGTTGATCTAGGGCTAGCGGGGGGGCTCACAGATACGCAGTATTTT,CSVDLGLAGGLTDTQYF
.,TRBV2,.,TRBJ2-1,TGTGCCAGTAGTGAGTGGCTGGCTCCCAATGAGCAGTTCTTC,CASSEWLAPNEQFF
few,TRBV27,TRBD2,TRBJ2-1,TGTGCCAGCAGCCTGGGACTAGCGGGTGGAGAGCAGTTCTTC,CASSLGLAGGEQFF
.,TRBV27,.,TRBJ2-2,TGTGCCAGCAGTTTAAAGGAGGGGTCCGGGGAGCTGTTTTTT,CASSLKEGSGELFF
.,TRBV20-1,.,TRBJ1-1,TGCAGTGCTAGCACCAAGATTTCAGGGAAAACTGAAGCTTTCTTT,CSASTKISGKTEAFF
.,TRBV7-2,TRBD2,TRBJ2-7,TGTGCCAGCAGCACAACTAGCGGGAGCCCCCACGAGCAGTACTTC,CASSTTSGSPHEQYF
once,TRBV12-3/TRBV12-4,TRBD1,TRBJ1-1,TGTGCCAGCAGTATTACAGGGGCCCTTGAAGCTTTCTTT,CASSITGALEAFF
.,TRBV20-1,.,TRBJ2-7,TGCAGTGCTACCGGGACCGGGCAGTACTTC,CSATGTGQYF
once,TRBV24-1,TRBD2,TRBJ2-3,TGTGCCACCAGTGAGACACCGTCCAGCGGGGGTTCCTACAATGAGCAGTATTTT,CATSETPSSGGSYNEQYF
.,TRBV6-4,.,TRBJ2-7,TGTGCCAGCTTGGGCTACGAGCAGTACTTC,CASLGYEQYF
.,TRBV29-1,.,TRBJ2-1,TGCAGCGGACGCTCGAGCTCCTACAATGAGCAGTTCTTC,CSGRSSSYNEQFF
.,TRBV7-9,TRBD2,TRBJ2-7,TGTGCCAGCAGCTTAGAGGTCGGGAGGGCCTACGAGCAGTACTTC,CASSLEVGRAYEQYF
.,TRBV20-1,.,TRBJ2-5,TGCAGTGCAAGAGATCAGGAGACCCAGTACTTC,CSARDQETQYF
.,TRBV19,.,TRBJ1-5,TGTGCCAGTAGTACGCAGCTTGCGAGCAATCAGCCCCAGCATTTT,CASSTQLASNQPQHF
many,TRBV10-1,.,TRBJ2-5,TGCGCCAGCAGTGAGTCGCCGCACCGCCAGACCCAGTACTTC,CASSESPHRQTQYF
.,TRBV19,.,TRBJ2-7,TGTGCCAGTAGTATAGTCTGGGGGCACGACGAGCAGTACTTC,CASSIVWGHDEQYF
many,TRBV9,.,TRBJ1-2,TGTGCCAGCAGCGTAGGCCAGGGGAGCTATGGCTACACCTTC,CASSVGQGSYGYTF
.,TRBV9,.,TRBJ2-2,TGTGCCAGCAGTTCTGCTGTTACCGCGAACACCGGGGAGCTGTTTTTT,CASSSAVTANTGELFF
.,TRBV19,TRBD2,TRBJ2-5,TGTGCCAGTGGGGGAGGGGTCATCCAAGAGACCCAGTACTTC,CASGGGVIQETQYF
many,TRBV12-5,TRBD1,TRBJ2-1,TGTGCTAGTGGTTCCCCCGACAGGGGGCGATACAATGAGCAGTTCTTC,CASGSPDRGRYNEQFF
.,TRBV5-5,.,TRBJ1-4,TGTGCCAGCAGCTTAAGCCAGGCTATGGCTAATGAAAAACTGTTTTTT,CASSLSQAMANEKLFF
.,TRBV10-1,.,TRBJ2-5,TGCGCCAGCAGTGGAACTACGAGGGAGACCCAGTACTTC,CASSGTTRETQYF
once,TRBV5-1,TRBD2,TRBJ2-1,TGCGCCAGCAGAGGGACTAGCGGCAATGAGCAGTTCTTC,CASRGTSGNEQFF
.,TRBV15,TRBD1,TRBJ2-3,TGTGCCACCAGCGCGACAGGGATAAGCACAGATACGCAGTATTTT,CATSATGISTDTQYF
.,TRBV5-1,.,TRBJ1-1,TGCGCCAGCAGCCTGGCGGGCATGGACTACGAAGCTTTCTTT,CASSLAGMDYEAFF
.,TRBV7-2,TRBD2,TRBJ2-7,TGTGCCAGCAGCCTACAAAGCACCGGGACTACCTACGAGCAGTACTTC,CASSLQSTGTTYEQYF
.,TRBV6-6,TRBD2,TRBJ2-1,TGTGCCAGCAGCCTCGAAGCGGGAGGGAGGTCCTACAATGAGCAGTTCTTC,CASSLEAGGRSYNEQFF
.,TRBV10-2,TRBD1,TRBJ1-2,TGCGCCAGCAGTGAGTTTCGGACAGGGGGCTACACCTTC,CASSEFRTGGYTF
few,TRBV20-1,TRBD1,TRBJ2-5,TGCAGTGCTCTCCCCGGGACAGGGGACCAGTACTTC,CSALPGTGDQYF
.,TRBV7-6,TRBD2,TRBJ2-1,TGTGCCAGCAGCTTCCTAGCGGGGGAGTCCTACAATGAGCAGTTCTTC,CASSFLAGESYNEQFF
.,TRBV13,TRBD1,TRBJ1-6,TGTGCCAGCAGCAAAAACGGGATGGCGAGACAGGGTAATTCACCCCTCCACTTT,CASSKNGMARQGNSPLHF
.,TRBV20-1,TRBD2,TRBJ2-3,TGCAGTGCCTGTGGGCGGGAGAGCACAGATACGCAGTATTTT,CSACGRESTDTQYF
many,TRBV6-2/TRBV6-3,.,TRBJ2-7,TGTGCCAGCAGAAGGGACCCATTCTACGTGCAGTACTTC,CASRRDPFYVQYF
.,TRBV29-1,TRBD2,TRBJ2-5,TGCAGCGTCATGCTAGCGGGGCGGGGAGAGACCCAGTACTTC,CSVMLAGRGETQYF
.,TRBV30,TRBD1,TRBJ2-7,TGTGCCTGGAGTGCAGGGACAGACTACGAGCAGTACTTC,CAWSAGTDYEQYF
.,TRBV6-5,.,TRBJ1-1,TGTGCCAGCAGTTACTCGGGGCAAGGGGACACTGAAGCTTTCTTT,CASSYSGQGDTEAFF
.,TRBV20-1,TRBD2,TRBJ2-7,TGCAGTGCGACGACTAGCGGGAGGAACGAGCAGTACTTC,CSATTSGRNEQYF